Presented here are 4 T cell receptor beta chains from one specimen sequenced in a study of cytomegalovirus exposure and HLA in healthy donors. PCR was performed using 60 Vbeta and 13 Jbeta primers. TCRdb's table, derived via immunoSEQ multiplex PCR, lists solely in-frame clones and lacks some. The sample lists about 170,000 clones; about 80% were seen once. The sequencing input was PBMCs. The receptors shown here come from a woman aged 25 to 39 in good health and CMV-seropositive.

The chain recombines TRBV28 with TRBJ2-2; TRBD2 matches 10 bases. The CDR3 length is 17 residues. Germline trimming cut 7 bases from V and 7 bases from J; bases unmatched to any gene: 15. The germline gives CDR1 MDHEN, CDR2 SYDVKM. The DNA of the CDR3 is TGTGCCAGCAACTCACTAGCGGGAACCGCTTGGGGCGGGGAGCTGTTTTTT. Translated, it gives CASNSLAGTAWGGELFF.

The rearrangement links TRBV5-5 to TRBJ2-7, with 11 bases lining up with TRBD2. This CDR3 spans 15 amino acids. Per the germline V gene, CDR1 is SGHKS and CDR2 is YYEKEE (reference sequence). The V segment lost 2 bases and the J segment 2 bases; nucleotides outside the gene matches: 3. CDR3 coding DNA: TGTGCCAGCAGCTTTACTAGCGGGAGTACCTACGAGCAGTACTTC. Translation gives CASSFTSGSTYEQYF.

The chain couples TRBV10-2 to TRBJ2-7; maybe TRBD2 (6 bases). CDR3 length: 16 amino acids. Per germline, CDR1 WSHSY and CDR2 SAAADI. The V gene lost 2 bases and the J gene lost 2 bases, with 16 bases spanning the gap. The CDR3 spells CASSEVGTAGPYEQYF. CDR3 coding DNA: TGCGCCAGCAGTGAGGTAGGGACGGCGGGACCCTACGAGCAGTACTTC.

The V gene is TRBV12-5, the J gene TRBJ1-5; 8 positions agree with TRBD1. J was trimmed by 9 bases and V by 5 bases; bases with no gene match: 9. The CDR3 totals 14 residues. Germline lookup yields CDR1 LGHNT and CDR2 FRNRAP. CDR3 DNA sequence: TGTGCTAGTGGTCTCTACAGGGGGGATCGGCCCCAGCATTTT. It codes for CASGLYRGDRPQHF.